This TCR beta chain was sequenced during a study of identical twins. General observations from the study: Insertion counts were lower in abundant cord blood beta clonotypes, a trend that memory repertoires did not show.

Every donor was a healthy Caucasian. Unique molecular identifiers were present on the cDNA, and a universal primer site came from template switching. Each CDR3 protein gets one entry after TCRdb re-called the 5' RACE reads with MiXCR. The sample has more than 1.5 million distinct CDR3 sequences; around a third are singletons. Per germline, CDR1 MNHEY and CDR2 SMNVEV (reference sequence). The CDR3 covers 16 residues. V lost 5 bases and J lost 11; bases outside the gene matches: 20. Note on this clonotype: The antigen remains unidentified.

The receptor's source is a newborn girl in good health. The rearrangement links TRBV27 to TRBJ2-5; 7 bases agree with TRBD2. The sample consisted of cord blood. The CDR3, as DNA: TGTGCCAGCAGTCCCCCTGGAGCGGGAAGCTACAATGAGCAGTACTTC. The encoded protein is CASSPPGAGSYNEQYF.